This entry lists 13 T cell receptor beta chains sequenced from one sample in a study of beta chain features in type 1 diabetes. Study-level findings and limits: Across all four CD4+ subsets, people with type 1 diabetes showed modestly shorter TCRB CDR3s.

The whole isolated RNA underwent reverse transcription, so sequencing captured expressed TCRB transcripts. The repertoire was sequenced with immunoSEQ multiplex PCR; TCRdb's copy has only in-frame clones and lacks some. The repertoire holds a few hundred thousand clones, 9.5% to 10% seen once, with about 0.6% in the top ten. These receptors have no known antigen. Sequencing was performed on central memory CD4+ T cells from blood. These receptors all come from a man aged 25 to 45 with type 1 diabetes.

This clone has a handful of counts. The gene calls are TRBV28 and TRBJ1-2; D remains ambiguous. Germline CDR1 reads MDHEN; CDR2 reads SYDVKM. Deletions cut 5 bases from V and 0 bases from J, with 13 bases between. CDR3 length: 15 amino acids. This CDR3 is CASSRPSRANYGYTF. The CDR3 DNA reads TGTGCCAGCAGTCGTCCCTCCCGCGCTAACTATGGCTACACCTTC.

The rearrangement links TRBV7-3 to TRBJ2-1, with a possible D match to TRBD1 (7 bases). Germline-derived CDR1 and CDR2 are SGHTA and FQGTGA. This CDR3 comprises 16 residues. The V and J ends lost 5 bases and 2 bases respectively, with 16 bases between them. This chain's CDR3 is CASSTKAGGPYNEQFF. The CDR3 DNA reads TGTGCCAGCAGCACAAAGGCAGGGGGGCCCTACAATGAGCAGTTCTTC.

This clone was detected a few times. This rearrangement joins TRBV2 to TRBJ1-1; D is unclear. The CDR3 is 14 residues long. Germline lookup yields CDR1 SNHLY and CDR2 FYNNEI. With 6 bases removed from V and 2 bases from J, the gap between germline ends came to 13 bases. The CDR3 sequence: CASSQKRENTEAFF. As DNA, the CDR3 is TGTGCCAGCAGCCAGAAAAGGGAAAACACTGAAGCTTTCTTT.

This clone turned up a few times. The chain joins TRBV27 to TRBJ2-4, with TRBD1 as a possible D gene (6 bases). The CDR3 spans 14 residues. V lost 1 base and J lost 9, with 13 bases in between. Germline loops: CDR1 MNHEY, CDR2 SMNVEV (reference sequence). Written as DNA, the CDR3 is TGTGCCAGCAGTTTATTTACAGGGATTGGCATTCAGTACTTC. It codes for CASSLFTGIGIQYF.

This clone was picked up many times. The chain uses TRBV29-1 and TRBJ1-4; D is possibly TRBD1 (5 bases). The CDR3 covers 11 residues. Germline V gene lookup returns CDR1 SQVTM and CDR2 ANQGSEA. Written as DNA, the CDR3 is TGCAGTGCACGAGGGACCGAAAAACTGTTTTTT. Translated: CSARGTEKLFF.

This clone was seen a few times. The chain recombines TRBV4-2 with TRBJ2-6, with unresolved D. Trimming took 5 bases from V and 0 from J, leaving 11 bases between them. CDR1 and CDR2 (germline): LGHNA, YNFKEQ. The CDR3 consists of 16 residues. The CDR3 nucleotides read TGTGCCAGCAGCTTCAGTGCGAGCTCTGGGGCCAACGTCCTGACTTTC. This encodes CASSFSASSGANVLTF.

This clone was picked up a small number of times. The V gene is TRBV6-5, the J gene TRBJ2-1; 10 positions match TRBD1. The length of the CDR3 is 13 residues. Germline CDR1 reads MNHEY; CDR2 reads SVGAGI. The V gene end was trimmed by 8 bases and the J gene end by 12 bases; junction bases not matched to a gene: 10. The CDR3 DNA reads TGTGCCAGCCTCTCCCGGGACAGGGGAACGCAGTTCTTC. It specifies CASLSRDRGTQFF.

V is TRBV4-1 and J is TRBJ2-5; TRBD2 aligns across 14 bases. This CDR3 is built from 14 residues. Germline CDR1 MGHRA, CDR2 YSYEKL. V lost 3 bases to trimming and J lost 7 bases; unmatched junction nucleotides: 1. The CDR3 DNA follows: TGCGCCAGCAGCCAGGGGACTAGCGGGAGGACCCAGTACTTC. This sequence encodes CASSQGTSGRTQYF.

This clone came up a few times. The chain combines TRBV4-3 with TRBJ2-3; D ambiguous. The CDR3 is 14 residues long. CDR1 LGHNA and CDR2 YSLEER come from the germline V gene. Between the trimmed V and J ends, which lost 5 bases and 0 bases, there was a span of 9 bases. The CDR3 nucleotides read TGCGCCAGCAGCAAGGACCCAAGCACAGATACGCAGTATTTT. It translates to CASSKDPSTDTQYF.

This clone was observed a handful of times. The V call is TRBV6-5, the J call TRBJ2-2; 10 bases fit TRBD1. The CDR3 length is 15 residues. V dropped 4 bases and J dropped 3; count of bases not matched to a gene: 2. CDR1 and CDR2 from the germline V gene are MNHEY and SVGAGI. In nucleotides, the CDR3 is TGTGCCAGCAGTTGGACAGGGGGAGACACCGGGGAGCTGTTTTTT. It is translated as CASSWTGGDTGELFF.

CDR3 DNA sequence: TGCGCCAGCAGCCGGTCAGGGTTCGAGCAGTACTTC. As protein: CASSRSGFEQYF. V usage is TRBV4-1 and J usage is TRBJ2-7; tentative D call: TRBD1 (5 bases). This CDR3 comprises 12 residues. Germline values: CDR1 MGHRA, CDR2 YSYEKL. Trimming took off 4 bases at V and 6 bases at J, with 10 bases between the two ends.

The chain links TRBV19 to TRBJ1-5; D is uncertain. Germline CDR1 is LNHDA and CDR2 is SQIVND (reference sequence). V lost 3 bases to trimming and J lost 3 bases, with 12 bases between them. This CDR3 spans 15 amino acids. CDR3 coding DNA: TGTGCCAGTAGTATTGGAGGAAGAACCAATCAGCCCCAGCATTTT. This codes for CASSIGGRTNQPQHF. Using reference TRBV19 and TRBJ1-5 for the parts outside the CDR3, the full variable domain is DGGITQSPKYLFRKEGQNVTLSCEQNLNHDAMYWYRQDPGQGLRLIYYSQIVNDFQKGDIAEGYSVSREKKESFPLTVTSAQKNPTAFYLCASSIGGRTNQPQHFGDGTRLSIL.

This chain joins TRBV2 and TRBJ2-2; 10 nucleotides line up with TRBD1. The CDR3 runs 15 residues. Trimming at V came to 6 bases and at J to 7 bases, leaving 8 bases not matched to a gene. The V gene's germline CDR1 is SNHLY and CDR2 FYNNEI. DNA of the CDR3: TGTGCCAGCAGGATGGGACAGGGGAAGGGCGGGGAGCTGTTTTTT. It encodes CASRMGQGKGGELFF.